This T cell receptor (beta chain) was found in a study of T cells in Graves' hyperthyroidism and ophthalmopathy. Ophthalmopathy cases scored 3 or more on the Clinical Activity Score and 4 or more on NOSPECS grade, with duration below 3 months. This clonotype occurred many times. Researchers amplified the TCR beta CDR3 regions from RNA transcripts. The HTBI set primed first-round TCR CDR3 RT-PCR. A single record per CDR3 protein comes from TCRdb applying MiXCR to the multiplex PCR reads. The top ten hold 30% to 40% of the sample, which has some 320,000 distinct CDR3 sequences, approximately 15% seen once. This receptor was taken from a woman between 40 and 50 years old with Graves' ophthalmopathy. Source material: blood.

Here the CDR3 reads CASSQVTGGSEAFF. CDR3 DNA: TGTGCCAGCAGCCAAGTTACCGGGGGGTCCGAAGCTTTCTTT. The chain recombines TRBV3-1 with TRBJ1-1; TRBD1 is a possible D gene (5 bases). The CDR3 covers 14 residues. Germline V gene sequence: CDR1 LGHDT, CDR2 YNNKEL (reference sequence). Trimming took 1 base from V and 8 from J, leaving 14 bases between them.